The following is a TCR beta chain sequence with its context. Its antigen is as yet unknown. CDR3 length: 13 residues. Trimming took 2 bases from V and 8 from J; bases not matched to a gene: 3. Germline CDR1 reads SNHLY; CDR2 reads FYNNEI. This sample is drawn from a study of cytomegalovirus exposure and HLA in healthy donors. General study results and limits: It was reported that TCR beta sequences correctly inferred the HLA-A and HLA-B alleles for most subjects.

The primer mix had 60 Vbeta and 13 Jbeta primers. Sequenced by immunoSEQ multiplex PCR; TCRdb stores in-frame clones only, minus some. Seen here are over 200,000 clones, 82% observed once, and the top ten hold about 6.4%. The clonotype comes from a man in his forties in good health and CMV-seropositive. Sequencing was performed on PBMCs. The gene calls are TRBV2 and TRBJ1-2; TRBD1 matches at 9 bases. CDR3 sequence reads: CASSEMDRGGYTF. As DNA, the CDR3 is TGTGCCAGCAGTGAAATGGACAGGGGAGGCTACACCTTC.